Listed below are T cell receptor beta chains from one sample, sequenced in a study of T cells in Graves' hyperthyroidism and ophthalmopathy. Each CDR3 protein is one row after TCRdb ran MiXCR on the multiplex PCR reads. Here the sample spans a few hundred thousand distinct CDR3 sequences, about a sixth being singletons. Source material: blood. These receptor sequences come from a woman aged 40 to 50 with Graves' ophthalmopathy. Each CDR3 is given with its conserved first and last residue. Fields, in order: clone size, V gene, CDR3 protein. Size is omitted from some rows. Given values are once, few, many or a class for expanded clones.

-,TRBV2,CATQPRAGGTETQYF
-,TRBV12-3/TRBV12-4,CASSLAGFQEDTQYF
many,TRBV18,CASSPLGESYTF
few,TRBV18,CASSTRQGQQETQYF
many,TRBV9,CASSVGTANSPLHF
many,TRBV6-1,CASSYGAGRYTEAFF
many,TRBV6-1,CASTHDGSGYSYNEQFF
few,TRBV11-2,CASSLRPGREQFF
-,TRBV4-2,CASTLTEGGGEKLFF
many,TRBV11-3,CASSLEPPGLASTGELFF
many,TRBV11-2,CASSLPQAGPYEQYF
many,TRBV19,CASRTSGVNTGELFF
-,TRBV5-1,CASREDSSGYNEQFF
many,TRBV30,CAWSVLEANTGELFF
few,TRBV3-1,CASSQGVGRSNYEQYF
few,TRBV20-1,CSAWTSGAYEQYF
-,TRBV11-2,CASSSRDGNPYEQYF
-,TRBV27,CASSLSRGSGNTEAFF
-,TRBV7-9,CASSLWDGNTEAFF